Below, 18 T cell receptor beta chains from the same sample are listed, as sequenced in a study of cytotoxic CD8 clonotypes in ibrutinib-treated CLL. Clones were sequenced by immunoSEQ multiplex PCR, and TCRdb holds only the in-frame ones, with some missing. The repertoire holds 35,000 to 45,000 clones, with around 75% as singletons. Sequenced material: PBMCs, taken at disease progression, from a patient treated with ibrutinib. These receptors all come from a human donor with chronic lymphocytic leukemia.

The chain carries TRBV27 and TRBJ1-2; possible D gene TRBD1, 6 bases. V shed 5 bases and J shed 7 bases, with 14 bases lying between them. The germline gives CDR1 MNHEY, CDR2 SMNVEV (reference sequence). The CDR3 extends over 13 amino acids. This CDR3 is CASSPTTGTGYTF. The DNA of the CDR3 is TGTGCCAGCAGTCCTACCACAGGGACTGGCTACACCTTC.

The chain is built from TRBV2 and TRBJ2-7; TRBD2 matches 11 bases. Trimming at V came to 3 bases and at J to 1 base, leaving 2 bases not matched to a gene. The CDR3 spans 15 residues. CDR1 is SNHLY and CDR2 is FYNNEI in the germline V gene. The CDR3, as DNA: TGTGCCAGCAGTGAGCGGACTAGCGGGTCCTACGAGCAGTACTTC. This encodes CASSERTSGSYEQYF.

CDR3 protein: CASSPTSGTSGDTQYF. The CDR3 DNA reads TGTGCCAGCAGCCCGACTAGCGGGACATCTGGAGATACGCAGTATTTT. The chain joins TRBV25-1 to TRBJ2-3; the match to TRBD2 covers 11 bases. This CDR3 contains 16 residues. The junction had 10 bases not matched to a gene; V was cut back by 6 bases and J by 5 bases. Per the germline V gene, CDR1 is MGHDK and CDR2 is SYGVNS.

The chain carries TRBV6-1 and TRBJ2-1, with D perhaps TRBD1 or TRBD2 (5 bases each). CDR1 is MNHNS, CDR2 SASEGT, per germline. Between the trimmed V and J ends, which lost 6 bases and 6 bases, there was a span of 15 bases. The CDR3 loop spans 14 amino acids. The CDR3: CASRTTGPTNEQFF. DNA for the CDR3: TGTGCCAGCAGGACAACGGGGCCCACCAATGAGCAGTTCTTC.

The chain recombines TRBV27 with TRBJ1-2; D might be TRBD1 (5 bases). Trimming cost V 0 bases and J 5 bases, with 16 bases left between them. CDR1 is MNHEY, CDR2 SMNVEV, per germline (reference sequence). The CDR3 is 16 residues long. The CDR3 reads CASSLSGAVWFYGYTF. The CDR3 bases are TGTGCCAGCAGTTTATCAGGGGCGGTCTGGTTTTATGGCTACACCTTC.

This clone was seen a handful of times. The gene calls are TRBV19 and TRBJ1-1, with TRBD1 as a possible D gene (5 bases). V lost 5 bases and J lost 0, with 10 bases in between. The CDR3 consists of 14 residues. In germline, CDR1 is LNHDA, CDR2 SQIVND (reference sequence). The CDR3: CASSDTGLNTEAFF. Here the CDR3 DNA reads TGTGCCAGTAGTGACACAGGACTGAACACTGAAGCTTTCTTT.

This clone was counted a single time. This rearrangement joins TRBV5-1 to TRBJ2-3, with D perhaps TRBD1 (5 bases). V lost 5 bases to trimming and J lost 1 base, with 11 bases between them. Germline V lookup: CDR1 SGHRS, CDR2 YFSETQ. The length of the CDR3 is 14 residues. DNA of the CDR3: TGCGCCAGCAGTAAAAGGGGTGGCACAGATACGCAGTATTTT. Its protein product is CASSKRGGTDTQYF.

This clone appeared a few times. V is TRBV5-1 and J is TRBJ2-3; 7 bases are a match to TRBD1. This CDR3 is built from 14 residues. V lost 0 bases, J lost 5 bases, and 3 bases stayed unmatched. Per germline, CDR1 SGHRS and CDR2 YFSETQ. In DNA form, the CDR3 reads TGCGCCAGCAGCTTGGGGGCAGGGGGAGATACGCAGTATTTT. Its protein is CASSLGAGGDTQYF.

This clone was detected only once. The gene calls are TRBV6-5 and TRBJ1-5; a weak D match, TRBD1 (6 bases). The germline V gene has CDR1 MNHEY and CDR2 SVGAGI. With 6 bases removed from V and 7 bases from J, the gap between germline ends came to 16 bases. The CDR3 loop spans 14 amino acids. CDR3 amino acids: CASRLLGAGQPQHF. The DNA for the CDR3 is TGTGCCAGCAGGCTCTTGGGGGCTGGGCAGCCCCAGCATTTT.

The chain links TRBV29-1 to TRBJ1-4; TRBD1 agrees at 8 bases. CDR1 SQVTM and CDR2 ANQGSEA come from the germline V gene. The CDR3 contains 14 residues. V lost 4 bases and J lost 6; bases outside the gene matches: 7. The CDR3 reads CSVGPTGGDEKLFF. CDR3 sequence (DNA): TGCAGCGTTGGCCCTACAGGGGGTGATGAAAAACTGTTTTTT. The variable domain in full, completed from reference TRBV29-1 and TRBJ1-4, reads SAVISQKPSRDICQRGTSLTIQCQVDSQVTMMFWYRQQPGQSLTLIATANQGSEATYESGFVIDKFPISRPNLTFSTLTVSNMSPEDSSIYLCSVGPTGGDEKLFFGSGTQLSVL.

As for this clone: Other DNA sequences in this specimen translate into the identical CDR3. This chain joins TRBV6-1 and TRBJ1-5, with a possible D match to TRBD1 (5 bases). This CDR3 is 13 amino acids long. CDR1 MNHNS and CDR2 SASEGT come from the germline V gene. The V gene lost 3 bases and the J gene lost 6 bases, with 9 bases spanning the gap. The CDR3 here is CASSEGVGQPQHF. Here the CDR3 DNA reads TGTGCCAGCAGTGAGGGGGTCGGTCAGCCCCAGCATTTT.

The V and J genes are TRBV27 and TRBJ1-1, with no clear D. The CDR3 runs to 17 residues. In germline, CDR1 is MNHEY, CDR2 SMNVEV (reference sequence). Trimming left V 6 bases short and J 1 base short, with 21 bases between. DNA for the CDR3: TGTGCCAGCAGCCCGGGCCGAAAAGACGGTTCGAACACTGAAGCTTTCTTT. It codes for CASSPGRKDGSNTEAFF.

This clone showed up just a few times. CDR3: CASSPSRNNSPLHF. CDR3 nucleotide sequence: TGTGCCAGCAGCCCATCGAGGAATAATTCACCCCTCCACTTT. The V call is TRBV28, the J call TRBJ1-6; unclear D gene. Germline V gives CDR1 MDHEN, CDR2 SYDVKM. Trimming pared 6 bases from V and 5 bases from J, leaving 11 bases between. The CDR3 has 14 amino acids.

V is TRBV4-1 and J is TRBJ2-7; perhaps TRBD2 as D (5 bases). This CDR3 comprises 14 residues. Germline loops: CDR1 MGHRA, CDR2 YSYEKL. V gave up 4 bases and J gave up 2 bases, with 12 bases separating them. CDR3 coding DNA: TGCGCCAGCAGCCCCCCCGGGATACCCTACGAGCAGTACTTC. Residues: CASSPPGIPYEQYF.

The chain combines TRBV9 with TRBJ1-4; D unresolved. V was pared by 1 base and J by 0 bases, with 7 bases between. CDR1 and CDR2 from the germline V gene are SGDLS and YYNGEE. This CDR3 has 15 residues. CDR3 region: CASSVTVSTNEKLFF. Here the CDR3 DNA reads TGTGCCAGCAGCGTAACGGTCTCAACTAATGAAAAACTGTTTTTT.

By share, this clone counts as medium-sized. V is TRBV5-1 and J is TRBJ1-1, with unresolved D. Germline lookup yields CDR1 SGHRS and CDR2 YFSETQ. V was clipped by 1 base and J by 1 base, with 2 bases between them. This CDR3 has 12 residues. The CDR3 DNA follows: TGCGCCAGCAGCTTGAAGAACACTGAAGCTTTCTTT. Protein product: CASSLKNTEAFF.

A single count supports this clone. J is TRBJ1-2 and V is TRBV19; the D gene is possibly TRBD1 (5 bases). This CDR3 spans 16 amino acids. Looked up from germline, CDR1 is LNHDA and CDR2 is SQIVND (reference sequence). V lost 4 bases and J lost 3, with 18 bases in between. For the CDR3, the DNA is TGTGCCAGTAGTAGCTCTTTGGAGGGACGGTACTATGGCTACACCTTC. Its translation is CASSSSLEGRYYGYTF.

The rearrangement joins TRBV29-1 to TRBJ2-3; 12 nucleotides match TRBD2. The CDR3 is 17 residues long. V lost 3 bases and J lost 3; bases outside the gene matches: 10. Germline CDR1 SQVTM, CDR2 ANQGSEA. The CDR3 region is CSVDRASGGGRTDTQYF. CDR3 in DNA: TGCAGCGTTGACCGAGCTAGCGGGGGGGGACGGACAGATACGCAGTATTTT.